This entry features one TCR beta chain sequence. This sample also contains other DNA sequences that code for the same CDR3. These data are taken from a study of blood T cell repertoires in COVID-19. Study information: From T cells, B-cell-depleted T cells, or PBMCs came the material, which was cDNA or gDNA.

CDR3 size: 14 residues. V lost 0 bases to trimming and J lost 0 bases, with 7 bases between them. Germline V lookup: CDR1 SGHRS, CDR2 YFSETQ. The data were produced by immunoSEQ multiplex PCR, yet TCRdb's version contains in-frame clones alone and is incomplete. The sample records under 250,000 clones, roughly 87% being singletons. Sample: peripheral blood. This clonotype was obtained from a man between 18 and 29 years old with active or convalescent COVID-19. This chain joins TRBV5-1 and TRBJ2-7, with D possibly matching TRBD1 (6 bases). CDR3 loop: CASSLGTASYEQYF. The CDR3, as DNA: TGCGCCAGCAGCTTGGGGACAGCCTCCTACGAGCAGTACTTC.